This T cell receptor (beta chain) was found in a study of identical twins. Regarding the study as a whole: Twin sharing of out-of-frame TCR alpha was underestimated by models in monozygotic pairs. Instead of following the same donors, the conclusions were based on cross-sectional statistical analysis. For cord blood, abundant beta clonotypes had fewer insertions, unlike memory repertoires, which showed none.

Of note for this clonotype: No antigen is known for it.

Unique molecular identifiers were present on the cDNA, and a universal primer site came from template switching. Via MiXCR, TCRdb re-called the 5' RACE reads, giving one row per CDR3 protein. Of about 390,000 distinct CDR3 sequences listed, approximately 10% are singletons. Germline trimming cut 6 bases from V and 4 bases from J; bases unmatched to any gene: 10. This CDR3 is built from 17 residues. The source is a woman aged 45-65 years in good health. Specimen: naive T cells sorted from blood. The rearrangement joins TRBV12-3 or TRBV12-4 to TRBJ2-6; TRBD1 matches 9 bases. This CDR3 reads CASRKLRDRAGANVLTF. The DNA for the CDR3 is TGTGCCAGCAGGAAGCTTCGGGACAGGGCCGGGGCCAACGTCCTGACTTTC.